This entry concerns a single TCR beta chain. Its antigen is not known. V dropped 2 bases and J dropped 6 bases, with 19 bases sitting between them. The CDR3 covers 17 residues. CDR1 is MGHRA, CDR2 YSYEKL, per germline. The assay was immunoSEQ multiplex PCR, and TCRdb's table has in-frame clones only and misses some. The table shows roughly 1,000,000 clones, with 78% occurring only once. This record comes from a study of shared clonotypes between healthy human individuals. Study outcomes and limitations: Sampling was confined to blood; repertoires within tissues likely differ.

The clonotype was recovered from a man aged 18 to 30 in good health. Some clones in this sample may be carry-over from other donors' samples. The V gene is TRBV4-1, the J gene TRBJ1-4, with a weak D call TRBD1 (6 bases). Sequencing input: memory CD4+ T cells from PBMCs. Regarding subset: CD45RA-negative fraction. As DNA, the CDR3 is TGCGCCAGCAGCCAACGAGGGGGGTCGCTTTGGGATGAAAAACTGTTTTTT. Translating it yields CASSQRGGSLWDEKLFF.